This T cell receptor beta chain was identified in a study of neoadjuvant anti-PD-1 for oral cavity cancer. Time point given: after neoadjuvant nivolumab, at surgical resection. PBMCs were not maintained or expanded in culture before analysis. The CDR3 is 13 residues long. V lost 5 bases and J 8 bases, leaving 15 bases between the germline ends. The germline V gene encodes CDR1 KGHSH and CDR2 LQKENI. Sequencing was performed with immunoSEQ multiplex PCR; in TCRdb, only in-frame clones are kept and a portion is missing. The profile shows approximately 15,000 clones, approximately 75% of them singletons.

V and J are TRBV18 and TRBJ1-2; D gene uncertain. The sample here was PBMCs, taken after nivolumab (anti-PD-1) treatment. The clonotype originates from a person aged 40 to 85 with oral cavity squamous cell carcinoma. CDR3: CASSWENTEGYTF. The CDR3 DNA reads TGTGCCAGCTCATGGGAGAACACGGAAGGCTACACCTTC.